What follows are 29 T cell receptor beta chains derived from one specimen sequenced in a study of T cells in Graves' hyperthyroidism and ophthalmopathy. TCR beta CDR3 regions were amplified from RNA. The HTBI primer set served for first-round RT-PCR of the TCR CDR3. One entry per CDR3 protein, called by TCRdb with MiXCR from the multiplex PCR reads. This sample has about 330,000 distinct CDR3 sequences, with roughly 13% found just once. Sequenced: blood. All receptors derive from a woman aged 40 to 49 with Graves' ophthalmopathy.

This clonotype was picked up many times. The rearrangement joins TRBV29-1 to TRBJ1-6; no clear D gene. The CDR3 runs to 13 residues. Per the germline V gene, CDR1 is SQVTM and CDR2 is ANQGSEA. V was trimmed by 4 bases and J by 11 bases, leaving 15 bases between them. In DNA form, the CDR3 reads TGCAGCGTTGGGACTGTCGCTGGAACACCCCTCCACTTT. This gives the protein CSVGTVAGTPLHF.

This clonotype was recorded at least ten times. This chain connects TRBV9 to TRBJ2-1, with 16 bases that match TRBD2. The germline V gene encodes CDR1 SGDLS and CDR2 YYNGEE. There are 20 residues in the CDR3. Trimming took 0 bases from V and 7 from J; bases not matched to a gene: 13. CDR3 DNA: TGTGCCAGCAGCGTAGCTTCGGGACTAGCGGGGGGGTTGGGGTCTAATGAGCAGTTCTTC. Residues: CASSVASGLAGGLGSNEQFF.

This clonotype has a count of ten or more. The chain has TRBV19 and TRBJ1-2; no firm D call. Trimming took 3 bases from V and 6 from J, leaving 11 bases between them. Germline V CDR1 and CDR2: LNHDA, SQIVND (reference sequence). The CDR3 loop spans 13 amino acids. The CDR3 sequence: CASSISGLDGYTF. The CDR3 DNA is TGTGCCAGTAGTATTTCTGGTCTAGATGGCTACACCTTC.

A few counts support this clonotype. The CDR3 DNA reads TGTGCCAGCAGTGTTTCAGAGGTGTACCAAGAGACCCAGTACTTC. It specifies CASSVSEVYQETQYF. The chain combines TRBV2 with TRBJ2-5; D not resolved. Trimming pared 4 bases from V and 0 bases from J, leaving 12 bases between. The V gene's germline CDR1 is SNHLY and CDR2 FYNNEI. This CDR3 is 15 amino acids long.

This clonotype has only a few counts. The V gene is TRBV6-5, the J gene TRBJ2-7, with 8 bases identical to TRBD1. The J segment lost 2 bases and the V segment lost 2 bases, leaving 2 bases of the junction unmatched. Germline V gene lookup returns CDR1 MNHEY and CDR2 SVGAGI. This CDR3 is 14 amino acids long. CDR3 in DNA: TGTGCCAGCAGTTACGGCAGGGGGCCCTACGAGCAGTACTTC. Translated, it gives CASSYGRGPYEQYF.

The chain combines TRBV2 with TRBJ1-5, with D maybe TRBD1 (5 bases). V lost 5 bases, J lost 3 bases, and 17 bases lay in between. Germline CDR1 and CDR2: SNHLY and FYNNEI. This CDR3 has 16 residues. In DNA, the CDR3 is TGTGCCAGCAGTTCCTCCGGGGGTATTGTCAATCAGCCCCAGCATTTT. It specifies CASSSSGGIVNQPQHF.

This clonotype was observed a few times. DNA of the CDR3: TGTGCCAGCAGTCACGGTTTTTTGGATAAGTACTTC. Amino acids: CASSHGFLDKYF. The V and J genes are TRBV6-2 or TRBV6-3 and TRBJ2-5; D is unclear. Germline CDR1 MNHEY, CDR2 SVGEGT. There are 12 residues in the CDR3. V dropped 5 bases and J dropped 12 bases, with 16 bases sitting between them.

A few counts support this clonotype. V and J are TRBV27 and TRBJ2-7; the match to TRBD2 covers 10 bases. The J segment lost 1 base and the V segment lost 4 bases, leaving 10 bases of the junction unmatched. The CDR3 covers 17 residues. The V gene's germline CDR1 is MNHEY and CDR2 SMNVEV (reference sequence). The CDR3 DNA sequence: TGTGCCAGCAGTTCTATGTTACTAGCGGGACCGTCCTACGAGCAGTACTTC. Amino acids: CASSSMLLAGPSYEQYF.

This clonotype has a handful of counts. The V gene is TRBV3-1, the J gene TRBJ1-2, with 12 bases matching TRBD1. The germline gives CDR1 LGHDT, CDR2 YNNKEL (reference sequence). CDR3 length: 15 amino acids. J lost 4 bases, V lost 3 bases, and 3 bases had no gene match. The DNA of the CDR3 is TGTGCCAGCAGCCAGCCGGGACAGGGGGCCTATGGCTACACCTTC. Amino acids: CASSQPGQGAYGYTF.

Ten or more counts support this clonotype. The chain has TRBV28 and TRBJ2-3; D might be TRBD2 (5 bases). There are 11 residues in the CDR3. Trimming cost V 8 bases and J 6 bases, with 9 bases left between them. Per the germline V gene, CDR1 is MDHEN and CDR2 is SYDVKM. This CDR3 reads CASQRRDTQYF. The CDR3 bases are TGTGCCAGCCAAAGGAGGGATACGCAGTATTTT.

This clonotype was seen ten or more times. The rearrangement uses TRBV6-1 and TRBJ1-5, with a weak D call TRBD1 (6 bases). Germline V gene data show CDR1 as MNHNS and CDR2 as SASEGT. CDR3 length: 14 residues. V dropped 6 bases and J dropped 4 bases, with 13 bases sitting between them. CDR3 sequence reads: CASSNQGRNQPQHF. For the CDR3, the DNA is TGTGCCAGCAGCAATCAGGGGCGGAATCAGCCCCAGCATTTT.

This clonotype was found many times. The chain carries TRBV10-3 and TRBJ2-7; 9 nucleotides line up with TRBD1. The CDR3 extends over 14 amino acids. V dropped 4 bases and J dropped 2; count of bases not matched to a gene: 3. Per the germline V gene, CDR1 is ENHRY and CDR2 is SYGVKD. The CDR3 sequence is CAISGGQGTYEQYF. The CDR3 DNA is TGTGCCATCAGTGGGGGACAGGGAACCTACGAGCAGTACTTC.

This clonotype was observed many times. The chain combines TRBV6-5 with TRBJ1-2; perhaps TRBD1 as D (6 bases). Trimming pared 0 bases from V and 4 bases from J, leaving 15 bases between. The CDR3 sequence is 16 residues long. Germline CDR1 reads MNHEY; CDR2 reads SVGAGI. CDR3 nucleotides: TGTGCCAGCAGTTACTCCAGCGGAAGGGGGGCCTATGGCTACACCTTC. Protein sequence: CASSYSSGRGAYGYTF.

The V and J genes are TRBV3-1 and TRBJ1-1; D perhaps matches TRBD1 (5 bases). The length of the CDR3 is 16 residues. Trimming took off 1 base at V and 2 bases at J, with 14 bases between the two ends. CDR1 and CDR2 from the germline V gene are LGHDT and YNNKEL (reference sequence). CDR3 loop: CASSQGSWGLNTEAFF. The CDR3, as DNA: TGTGCCAGCAGCCAAGGGTCTTGGGGACTTAACACTGAAGCTTTCTTT.

The chain is built from TRBV29-1 and TRBJ2-5; TRBD2 is a possible D gene (7 bases). The V gene lost 4 bases and the J gene lost 4 bases, with 28 bases spanning the gap. The length of the CDR3 is 18 residues. From germline, CDR1 is SQVTM and CDR2 ANQGSEA. The CDR3 protein is CSVVEIGGAGDSGETQYF. The CDR3 nucleotides read TGCAGCGTTGTGGAGATAGGGGGGGCTGGGGATTCGGGAGAGACCCAGTACTTC.

This clonotype was counted many times. The rearrangement links TRBV2 to TRBJ2-3, with 16 positions matching TRBD2. The CDR3 runs 15 residues. The germline gives CDR1 SNHLY, CDR2 FYNNEI. V lost 4 bases to trimming and J lost 8 bases; unmatched junction nucleotides: 3. CDR3 amino acids: CASSGGLAGGPTQYF. CDR3 nucleotides: TGTGCCAGCAGTGGGGGACTAGCGGGGGGGCCTACGCAGTATTTT.

This clonotype was seen at least ten times. V is TRBV7-9 and J is TRBJ1-2, with D perhaps matching TRBD1 (5 bases). Trimming shortened V by 5 bases and J by 4 bases, and 20 bases separated the two germline ends. CDR1 and CDR2 (germline): SEHNR, FQNEAQ (reference sequence). CDR3 size: 16 residues. As DNA, the CDR3 is TGTGCCAGCAGCCCTCCAATGGGGGGGTCAGGCTATGGCTACACCTTC. Amino acids: CASSPPMGGSGYGYTF.

The rearrangement joins TRBV6-1 to TRBJ2-7; 14 bases agree with TRBD2. Germline-derived CDR1 and CDR2 are MNHNS and SASEGT. The length of the CDR3 is 17 residues. V lost 5 bases to trimming and J lost 2 bases; unmatched junction nucleotides: 8. The CDR3 region has the DNA TGTGCCAGCAGTCCGGGACTAGCGGGAGAGTTCGCCTACGAGCAGTACTTC. Protein sequence: CASSPGLAGEFAYEQYF.

This clonotype was counted ten times or more. This sequence joins TRBV3-1 and TRBJ2-1; TRBD2 aligns across 7 bases. From germline, CDR1 is LGHDT and CDR2 YNNKEL (reference sequence). After removal of 0 bases from V and 8 bases from J, the junction contained 7 bases not matched to a gene. The CDR3 consists of 15 residues. DNA of the CDR3: TGTGCCAGCAGCCAAGAGGCTAAGCGGGGTCATGAGCAGTTCTTC. Translation gives CASSQEAKRGHEQFF.

This clonotype was found a few times. The chain uses TRBV24-1 and TRBJ2-1, with D maybe TRBD1 (6 bases). Trimming stripped 11 bases from V and 2 bases from J, with 15 bases between. The germline V gene encodes CDR1 KGHDR and CDR2 SFDVKD. This CDR3 contains 14 residues. CDR3 nucleotide sequence: TGTGCCATCGGGGCTACAGGGACCTACAATGAGCAGTTCTTC. Translated, it gives CAIGATGTYNEQFF.

This clonotype was detected many times. The genes are TRBV12-3 or TRBV12-4 and TRBJ2-5, with 12 positions matching TRBD1. V shed 8 bases, J shed 3 bases, and the junction held 16 bases outside the gene matches. CDR3 length: 18 amino acids. The CDR3 DNA reads as TGTGCCAGCGCTTGGGGTCAGGGGACAGGGGGCCCTGAAGAGACCCAGTACTTC. As protein: CASAWGQGTGGPEETQYF.

V and J are TRBV20-1 and TRBJ2-5; D possibly matches TRBD1 or TRBD2 (6 bases each). The CDR3 sequence is 13 residues long. CDR1 is DFQATT, CDR2 SNEGSKA, per germline (reference sequence). V gave up 6 bases and J gave up 5 bases, with 16 bases separating them. In DNA, the CDR3 is TGCAGTGCGAGGAGGGCAGGGGCGGAGACCCAGTACTTC. Its protein product is CSARRAGAETQYF.

This clonotype was detected many times. The CDR3 DNA is TGCAGCGTTGTGGGACTTGAATCGGACAGTTACTACGAGCAGTACTTC. Translation gives CSVVGLESDSYYEQYF. The chain is built from TRBV29-1 and TRBJ2-7; D tentatively reads TRBD1 or TRBD2 (6 bases each). The length of the CDR3 is 16 residues. V was pared by 4 bases and J by 3 bases, with 22 bases between. In germline, CDR1 is SQVTM, CDR2 ANQGSEA.

In this sample, this clonotype turned up many times. The chain carries TRBV2 and TRBJ1-4, with D unclear. CDR1 and CDR2 from the germline V gene are SNHLY and FYNNEI. Trimming removed 7 bases at V and 5 bases at J, with 5 bases between. CDR3 size: 11 residues. The CDR3 nucleotides read TGTGCCAGCACCATGAATGAAAAACTGTTTTTT. As protein: CASTMNEKLFF. The full variable domain, with the rest looked up from reference TRBV2 and TRBJ1-4, is EPEVTQTPSHQVTQMGQEVILRCVPISNHLYFYWYRQILGQKVEFLVSFYNNEISEKSEIFDDQFSVERPDGSNFTLKIRSTKLEDSAMYFCASTMNEKLFFGSGTQLSVL.

The gene calls are TRBV7-8 and TRBJ2-3; 12 nucleotides match TRBD2. The CDR3 runs to 18 residues. The V gene end was trimmed by 6 bases and the J gene end by 1 base; junction bases not matched to a gene: 11. Germline CDR1 is SGHVS and CDR2 is FQNEAQ. The CDR3 spells CASSSTSGGPRGTDTQYF. In nucleotides, the CDR3 is TGTGCCAGCAGTTCGACTAGCGGGGGCCCTCGGGGCACAGATACGCAGTATTTT.

This clonotype was seen repeatedly, ten times or more. The chain recombines TRBV20-1 with TRBJ1-5; TRBD1 is a possible D gene (5 bases). The ends were cut back, 2 bases at V and 3 bases at J, with 14 bases in the middle. The germline V gene has CDR1 DFQATT and CDR2 SNEGSKA (reference sequence). The length of the CDR3 is 15 residues. CDR3 coding DNA: TGCAGTGCTAGACGGGGGGAAGGGTACAATCAGCCCCAGCATTTT. Amino acids: CSARRGEGYNQPQHF.

The sample holds a few counts of this clonotype. The J gene is TRBJ2-7, the V gene TRBV7-9; the D gene could be TRBD1 or TRBD2 (5 bases each). The CDR3 sequence is 16 residues long. V lost 5 bases, J lost 1 base, and 18 bases lay in between. The germline gives CDR1 SEHNR, CDR2 FQNEAQ (reference sequence). CDR3 amino acids: CASSRPSRDQSYEQYF. The CDR3 nucleotides are TGTGCCAGCAGCCGACCCTCCCGGGACCAGTCCTACGAGCAGTACTTC.

This clonotype has ten or more counts. The genes are TRBV6-1 and TRBJ2-1, with 10 nucleotides matching TRBD1. J gave up 4 bases and V 10 bases, and 7 bases lay outside the gene matches. This CDR3 region has 14 residues. The germline gives CDR1 MNHNS, CDR2 SASEGT. This CDR3 reads CATTGQGDYNEQFF. For the CDR3, the DNA is TGTGCCACCACCGGACAGGGGGATTACAATGAGCAGTTCTTC.

This clonotype was detected many times. V and J are TRBV6-6 and TRBJ2-3; 8 bases are shared with TRBD1. The CDR3 is 17 amino acids. The V segment lost 0 bases and the J segment 0 bases; nucleotides outside the gene matches: 5. CDR1 is MNHNY, CDR2 SVGAGI, per germline (reference sequence). CDR3 loop: CASSYSSGQDSTDTQYF. The CDR3 DNA follows: TGTGCCAGCAGTTACTCCTCGGGACAGGACAGCACAGATACGCAGTATTTT.